A selection of T cell receptor beta chains follows, all from one sample in a study of blood T cell repertoires in COVID-19. The repertoire was sequenced with immunoSEQ multiplex PCR; TCRdb's copy has only in-frame clones and lacks some. The sample includes fewer than 250,000 clones, around 86% seen only once; the top ten take roughly 24%. Sample: PBMCs or T cells enriched from blood (not recorded which). The receptors shown here come from a woman aged 40 to 55 in a cohort exposed to, infected with or recovered from COVID-19 (not recorded which). Both conserved end residues are part of each CDR3. D genes are given only for firm matches. Clone size is given for some rows only: seen once, a few or many times, or a class if the clone is expanded.

size,V,J,D,DNA,CDR3
-,TRBV15,TRBJ1-5,TRBD1,TGTGCCACGACAGGGGTCGGAAATCAGCCCCAGCATTTT,CATTGVGNQPQHF
-,TRBV4-3,TRBJ2-7,-,TGCGCCAGCAGCCAAGAACGGTACGGGAAGAGGTACGAGCAGTACTTC,CASSQERYGKRYEQYF
-,TRBV7-2,TRBJ2-3,TRBD1,TGTGCCAGCAGCTTAGGGAGGGGACAGGGGCGGGATACGCAGTATTTT,CASSLGRGQGRDTQYF
-,TRBV6-2/TRBV6-3,TRBJ2-1,TRBD2,TGTGCCAGCAGTTACTCGACTAGCGGATACAATGAGCAGTTCTTC,CASSYSTSGYNEQFF
-,TRBV29-1,TRBJ2-7,TRBD2,TGCAGCGTTGAAGGACTAGCGGGAGTCCCCTCCTACGAGCAGTACTTC,CSVEGLAGVPSYEQYF
-,TRBV3-1/TRBV3-2,TRBJ2-3,-,TGTGCCAGCAGCCAAGCGGGGGAAATCACAGATACGCAGTATTTT,CASSQAGEITDTQYF
-,TRBV2,TRBJ1-6,-,TGTGCCAGCAGTAAAGATCTTTCACCCCTCCACTTT,CASSKDLSPLHF
-,TRBV11-3,TRBJ2-5,TRBD1,TGTGCCAGCAGCCCCGACAGGGAAGCTGAGACCCAGTACTTC,CASSPDREAETQYF
few,TRBV2,TRBJ1-2,-,TGTGCCAGCAGTGGTGTATTGACTGCAATTGATGGCTACACCTTC,CASSGVLTAIDGYTF
-,TRBV29-1,TRBJ2-1,-,TGCAGCGTCAGGGATCGGGCCTCCTCCTACAATGAGCAGTTCTTC,CSVRDRASSYNEQFF
-,TRBV12-3/TRBV12-4,TRBJ1-1,TRBD1,TGTGCCAGCAGTGTACCGACAGGGGGAGCTTTCTTT,CASSVPTGGAFF
-,TRBV27,TRBJ1-5,-,TGTGCCAGCAGTTTACGCCCGGGACGGGAGGTGAATCAGCCCCAGCATTTT,CASSLRPGREVNQPQHF
-,TRBV4-1,TRBJ2-7,-,TGCGCCAGCAGCGAGGGAGTAGACTACGAGCAGTACTTC,CASSEGVDYEQYF
-,TRBV14,TRBJ2-1,-,TGTGCCAGCAGCCCCCTCTCCTACAATGAGCAGTTCTTC,CASSPLSYNEQFF
-,TRBV6-5,TRBJ2-7,TRBD2,TGTGCCAGCAGTTACCGACTAGCGGGAGGCTACGAGCAGTACTTC,CASSYRLAGGYEQYF
-,TRBV2,TRBJ1-1,-,TGTGCCAGCGAAAGCGGAGGGGCCGAGGGTGGGATGAACACTGAAGCTTTCTTT,CASESGGAEGGMNTEAFF
-,TRBV2,TRBJ1-1,-,TGTGCCAGCAGTGTTGGGACAAGAGCTTTCTTT,CASSVGTRAFF
few,TRBV28,TRBJ2-7,TRBD1,TGTGCCAGCAGTTACCCCGGGACAGGGTACGAGCAGTACTTC,CASSYPGTGYEQYF
-,TRBV2,TRBJ2-3,TRBD2,TGTGCCAGCAGATTAGCGGGGGACACGGATACGCAGTATTTT,CASRLAGDTDTQYF
-,TRBV19,TRBJ2-4,TRBD2,TGTGCCAGTAGTCTGGGGAGGGCGGTGGGGGACATTCAGTACTTC,CASSLGRAVGDIQYF
-,TRBV11-2,TRBJ2-7,TRBD2,TGTGCCAGCAGCTTAGAATTCGGGGGGAACTACGAGCAGTACTTC,CASSLEFGGNYEQYF
-,TRBV28,TRBJ1-5,-,TGTGCCAGCAGTTTGGGCCAGGGTTTCCGGCAGCCCCAGCATTTT,CASSLGQGFRQPQHF
once,TRBV4-1,TRBJ1-6,TRBD1,TGCGCCAGCAGCCAAGATCTATTACCGGGACAGGGGGATTCACCCCTCCACTTT,CASSQDLLPGQGDSPLHF
few,TRBV4-2,TRBJ1-6,-,TGTGCCAGCAGCCAGACGGTGCTGAGATCACCCCGGGACTTACTATGGCCCCTCCACTTT,CASSQTVLRSPRDLLWPLHF
-,TRBV12-3/TRBV12-4,TRBJ1-2,-,TGTGCCAGCAGTAGCGGACAGTATGGCTACACCTTC,CASSSGQYGYTF
-,TRBV7-2,TRBJ2-7,TRBD2,TGTGCCAGCAGCCCCTCCGGACTAGCGAGACGCTCCTACGAGCAGTACTTC,CASSPSGLARRSYEQYF
-,TRBV29-1,TRBJ1-2,-,TGCAGCGTTGGTAGCCGCCAGGGGCGAAACTATGGCTACACCTTC,CSVGSRQGRNYGYTF
-,TRBV4-1,TRBJ2-1,-,TGCGCCAGCAGCCAAGAGCCCCCGGGCAGGGGACATGAGCAGTTCTTC,CASSQEPPGRGHEQFF
-,TRBV10-3,TRBJ1-1,TRBD1,TGTGCCATAAGCCAGGGGGCCATGAACACTGAAGCTTTCTTT,CAISQGAMNTEAFF
-,TRBV5-4,TRBJ1-1,TRBD1,TGTGCCAGCAGCTTACTCAGGGGGCTTGGCACTGAAGCTTTCTTT,CASSLLRGLGTEAFF
few,TRBV19,TRBJ1-1,TRBD1,TGTGCCAGTAGTATACGACAGGGGGTGGTGACTGAAGCTTTCTTT,CASSIRQGVVTEAFF
-,TRBV30,TRBJ1-5,-,TGTGCCTGGAGCCCCTCGCACCAGGAGGATCAGCCCCAGCATTTT,CAWSPSHQEDQPQHF
-,TRBV29-1,TRBJ2-7,-,TGCAGCGTTGTGGAAAGCGGAGGCTACGAGCAGTACTTC,CSVVESGGYEQYF
-,TRBV9,TRBJ1-4,-,TGTGCCAGCAGCCCGGGACTGATGATTATTGCAACTAATGAAAAACTGTTTTTT,CASSPGLMIIATNEKLFF
-,TRBV27,TRBJ2-7,-,TGTGCCAGCAGTTTATCAGTAAGGGGAGGTGAAACCTACGAGCAGTACTTC,CASSLSVRGGETYEQYF
-,TRBV27,TRBJ1-1,-,TGTGCCAGCAGTATTACTGGACAAAACTTCCCACAAGGAGCTTTCTTT,CASSITGQNFPQGAFF
-,TRBV13,TRBJ2-3,TRBD2,TGTGCCAGCAGCTTTTCACCGGGACTAGCAGACCCAGATACGCAGTATTTT,CASSFSPGLADPDTQYF
-,TRBV4-3,TRBJ2-1,-,TGCGCCAGCAGCCAAGATGGGGGGAGTGAGCAGTTCTTC,CASSQDGGSEQFF
-,TRBV7-2,TRBJ1-5,-,TGTGCCAGCAGCCCTAGGGGAAGCAATCAGCCCCAGCATTTT,CASSPRGSNQPQHF
-,TRBV5-4,TRBJ1-3,-,TGTGCCAGCAGCTTCCGAACCTTCGGGGCTGGAAACACCATATATTTT,CASSFRTFGAGNTIYF
-,TRBV6-4,TRBJ2-1,TRBD2,TGTGCCAGCAGCGACTCCGGCCTCCTAGCGGGAGGCCTTAATGAGCAGTTCTTC,CASSDSGLLAGGLNEQFF
-,TRBV4-2,TRBJ2-5,-,TGTGCCAGCAGCCAAGAGGGACACATCCAAGAGACCCAGTACTTC,CASSQEGHIQETQYF
-,TRBV7-6,TRBJ2-7,-,TGTGCCAGCAGCTTGGGAGAACCCCGGCCCTACGAGCAGTACTTC,CASSLGEPRPYEQYF
-,TRBV7-9,TRBJ2-7,-,TGTGCCAGCAGCCCGAAGCGACCCTCCTACGAGCAGTACTTC,CASSPKRPSYEQYF
once,TRBV5-4,TRBJ2-7,TRBD1,TGTGCCAGCAGATCCGGGACAGGGTCCTACGAGCAGTACTTC,CASRSGTGSYEQYF
-,TRBV9,TRBJ1-1,TRBD1,TGTGCCAGCAGCATCGGGGACAGCTCTGAAGCTTTCTTT,CASSIGDSSEAFF
-,TRBV9,TRBJ2-7,TRBD2,TGTGCCAGCAGCGTAGCTAGCGGGGGGGCCCACGAGCAGTACTTC,CASSVASGGAHEQYF
once,TRBV6-1,TRBJ2-5,-,TGTGCCAGCAGTGAAACCCCAGGCGGGACGTACCAAGAGACCCAGTACTTC,CASSETPGGTYQETQYF
-,TRBV5-6,TRBJ1-5,-,TGTGCCAGCAGCTTGGGGCCATATAGCAATCAGCCCCAGCATTTT,CASSLGPYSNQPQHF
-,TRBV11-2,TRBJ1-1,-,TGTGCCAGCAGCTCCCCCCGGGGGGGCTCCTTCCTTTTGAACACTGAAGCTTTCTTT,CASSSPRGGSFLLNTEAFF
-,TRBV19,TRBJ2-3,TRBD2,TGTGCCAGTAGTAGGGGACTAGCGGATAGCACAGATACGCAGTATTTT,CASSRGLADSTDTQYF
-,TRBV5-4,TRBJ1-1,-,TGTGCCAGCAGTTCCGAGGCGGGACTGAACACTGAAGCTTTCTTT,CASSSEAGLNTEAFF
-,TRBV7-2,TRBJ2-3,-,TGTGCCAGCAGCTTAATGGGAGGGGGGAACACAGATACGCAGTATTTT,CASSLMGGGNTDTQYF
-,TRBV11-2,TRBJ1-6,-,TGTGCCAGCAGCTTTGGGTGGGCGGGCTATAATTCACCCCTCCACTTT,CASSFGWAGYNSPLHF
-,TRBV5-1,TRBJ2-5,TRBD2,TGCGCCAGCAGCTTGACTAGCGGGAGGGAAGAGACCCAGTACTTC,CASSLTSGREETQYF